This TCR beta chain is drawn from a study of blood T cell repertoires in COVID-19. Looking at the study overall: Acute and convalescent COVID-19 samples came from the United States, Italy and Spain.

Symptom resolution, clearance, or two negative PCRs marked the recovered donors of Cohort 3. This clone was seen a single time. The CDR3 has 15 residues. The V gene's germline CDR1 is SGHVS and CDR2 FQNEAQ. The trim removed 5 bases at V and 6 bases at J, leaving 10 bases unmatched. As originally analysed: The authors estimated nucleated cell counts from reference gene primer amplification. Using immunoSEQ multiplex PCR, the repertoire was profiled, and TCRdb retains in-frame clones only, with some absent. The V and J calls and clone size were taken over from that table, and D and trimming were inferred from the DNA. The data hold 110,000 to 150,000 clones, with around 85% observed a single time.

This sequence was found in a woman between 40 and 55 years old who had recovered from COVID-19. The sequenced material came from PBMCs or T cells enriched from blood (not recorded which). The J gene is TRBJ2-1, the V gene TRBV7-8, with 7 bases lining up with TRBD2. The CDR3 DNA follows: TGTGCCAGCAGCGTCCGGGACTATATGTTCAATGAGCAGTTCTTC. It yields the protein CASSVRDYMFNEQFF.